The 10 T cell receptor beta chains presented below share a single source sample, sequenced in a study of radiation and T cells in renal cell carcinoma. Time point reported: blood 2 weeks post-SBRT. The treatment: 15 Gy SBRT to primary tumor, nephrectomy 4 weeks later. The protocol was immunoSEQ multiplex PCR, while the TCRdb copy is restricted to in-frame clones and leaves out a portion. The table includes some 120,000 clones, around 81% detected once. Sequenced material: blood, taken from a patient whose treatment included radiotherapy and nephrectomy. The receptors shown here come from a man between 45 and 60 years old with renal cell carcinoma.

A remark on this clone: Other DNA sequences in the sample encode the same CDR3. The chain couples TRBV9 to TRBJ1-2; perhaps TRBD1 as D (6 bases). V lost 4 bases and J 6 bases, leaving 13 bases between the germline ends. CDR1 is SGDLS and CDR2 is YYNGEE in the germline V gene. The CDR3 spans 13 residues. The chain's CDR3 is CASSSTGSNGYTF. Written as DNA, the CDR3 is TGTGCCAGCAGCAGCACAGGGTCAAATGGCTACACCTTC.

The chain uses TRBV30 and TRBJ2-7; either TRBD1 or TRBD2 may fit D (5 bases each). Germline CDR1 is GTSNPN and CDR2 is SVGIG (reference sequence). The V gene lost 2 bases and the J gene lost 0 bases, with 8 bases spanning the gap. The CDR3 is 13 residues long. The CDR3 loop is CAWSRDHSYEQYF. In nucleotides, the CDR3 is TGTGCCTGGAGTCGGGACCACTCCTACGAGCAGTACTTC.

The rearrangement joins TRBV5-1 to TRBJ1-5, with a weak D call TRBD1 (5 bases). Trimming removed 4 bases at V and 9 bases at J, with 17 bases between. The CDR3 runs to 14 residues. Germline values: CDR1 SGHRS, CDR2 YFSETQ. The CDR3 DNA reads as TGCGCCAGCAGCCCGGAGCCAGCTGGGGGGCCCCAGCATTTT. Encoded protein: CASSPEPAGGPQHF.

This clone counts as medium-sized (0.01 to 0.1%). This CDR3 is CASSIGSVAYNEQFF. In DNA form, the CDR3 reads TGTGCCAGTAGTATTGGGTCCGTCGCCTACAATGAGCAGTTCTTC. The chain uses TRBV19 and TRBJ2-1; no firm D call. The CDR3 runs to 15 residues. The ends were cut back, 3 bases at V and 2 bases at J, with 11 bases in the middle. CDR1 and CDR2 (germline): LNHDA, SQIVND (reference sequence).

CDR3 in DNA: TGTGCCAGCAGCCCGCGGGAGGGCACAGATACGCAGTATTTT. Protein sequence: CASSPREGTDTQYF. The chain combines TRBV7-8 with TRBJ2-3, with 8 nucleotides matching TRBD2. Germline assignment: CDR1 SGHVS and CDR2 FQNEAQ. The CDR3 loop spans 14 amino acids. V lost 5 bases and J lost 1; bases outside the gene matches: 2.

V gene TRBV6-5 combines with J gene TRBJ1-4; D ambiguous. V was pared by 6 bases and J by 6 bases, with 17 bases between. The CDR3 loop spans 15 amino acids. Germline V lookup: CDR1 MNHEY, CDR2 SVGAGI. The CDR3 is CASSPTGLVYEKLFF. In DNA form, the CDR3 reads TGTGCCAGCAGCCCGACGGGTCTGGTTTATGAAAAACTGTTTTTT.

The chain links TRBV29-1 to TRBJ1-2; D not resolved. V was trimmed by 1 base and J by 8 bases, leaving 14 bases between them. The CDR3 extends over 13 amino acids. Germline V gives CDR1 SQVTM, CDR2 ANQGSEA. As DNA, the CDR3 is TGCAGCGTTGAAGCTTCGGGGATGGACGGCTACACCTTC. Its translation: CSVEASGMDGYTF.

In DNA, the CDR3 is TGTGCCAGCAGTTTACCTCCGCCTAGCGGAAACAATGAGCAGTTCTTC. The encoded protein is CASSLPPPSGNNEQFF. The gene calls are TRBV28 and TRBJ2-1, with TRBD2 matching 7 bases. Trimming at V came to 2 bases and at J to 5 bases, leaving 9 bases not matched to a gene. The CDR3 loop spans 16 amino acids. From germline, CDR1 is MDHEN and CDR2 SYDVKM.

In this sample, this clone turned up once. The J gene is TRBJ2-2, the V gene TRBV5-1; D not certain. Germline-derived CDR1 and CDR2 are SGHRS and YFSETQ. This CDR3 has 15 amino acids. Trimming pared 0 bases from V and 0 bases from J, leaving 6 bases between. The CDR3 loop reads CASSLGHANTGELFF. DNA for the CDR3: TGCGCCAGCAGCTTGGGGCACGCGAACACCGGGGAGCTGTTTTTT. The full variable domain, rest sourced from reference TRBV5-1 and TRBJ2-2, is KAGVTQTPRYLIKTRGQQVTLSCSPISGHRSVSWYQQTPGQGLQFLFEYFSETQRNKGNFPGRFSGRQFSNSRSEMNVSTLELGDSALYLCASSLGHANTGELFFGEGSRLTVL.

The table lists this clone with a few counts. The chain has TRBV10-2 and TRBJ1-2; D may be TRBD1 (5 bases). The CDR3 runs to 13 residues. Germline-derived CDR1 and CDR2 are WSHSY and SAAADI. V was cut by 4 bases and J by 0 bases, with 6 bases left in between. The CDR3 coding sequence is TGCGCCAGCAGTGTACAGGCTAACTATGGCTACACCTTC. Residues: CASSVQANYGYTF.